The rows below give T cell receptor beta chains drawn from one sample of a study of CD4 T cells in relation to SARS-CoV-2 and coronaviruses. Their antigens remain unidentified. The repertoire was sequenced with immunoSEQ multiplex PCR; TCRdb's copy has only in-frame clones and lacks some. The top ten clones hold over 25% of a sample with around 23,000 clones, around 76% of them seen once. Material for sequencing was CD4+ T cells from PBMCs, cultured in vitro. These TCRs come from a human donor in good health. The CDR3 runs from the conserved cysteine through the conserved F or W. A D gene is named only where the DNA matches it firmly. Rows may omit the clone size; those that give it use once, few, many or a size class.

>TRBV7-2|NA|NA|TRBJ2-2
TGTGCCAGCAGTTCCAACTCCCCCGGGGAGCTGTTTTTT
CASSSNSPGELFF
>TRBV7-9|NA|TRBD1|TRBJ1-1
TGTGCCAGCAGCTTAGGACAGGGGAACACTGAAGCTTTCTTT
CASSLGQGNTEAFF
>TRBV5-8|NA|TRBD1|TRBJ1-1
TGTGCCAGCAGCTTCGACAGGGTAAACACTGAAGCTTTCTTT
CASSFDRVNTEAFF
>TRBV12-5|once|NA|TRBJ2-6
TGTGCTAGTGGTTTGGTATTGGGAACTGGGGCCAACGTCCTGACTTTC
CASGLVLGTGANVLTF
>TRBV7-3|NA|NA|TRBJ2-2
TGTGCCAGCAGCGAAGTTACCACCGGGGAGCTGTTTTTT
CASSEVTTGELFF
>TRBV5-1|NA|TRBD2|TRBJ2-1
TGCGCCAGCAGCGCCCCGACTAGCGGGAACGACAATGAGCAGTTCTTC
CASSAPTSGNDNEQFF
>TRBV24-1|NA|NA|TRBJ1-2
TGTGCCACCTCGAATGGGACTCCCGAGAATGGCTACACCTTC
CATSNGTPENGYTF
>TRBV7-9|NA|NA|TRBJ2-1
TGTGCCAGCGCCTCCTACAATGAGCAGTTCTTC
CASASYNEQFF
>TRBV18|NA|TRBD2|TRBJ2-7
TGTGCCAGCTCACCACCTACTAGCGGGAGCCACGAGCAGTACTTC
CASSPPTSGSHEQYF
>TRBV28|NA|NA|TRBJ2-1
TGTGCCAGCGGACGGAGCGGGTTCCGGTTCTTC
CASGRSGFRFF
>TRBV11-3|NA|NA|TRBJ2-1
TGTGCCAGCAGCTCGGACTCGAACTACAATGAGCAGTTCTTC
CASSSDSNYNEQFF
>TRBV11-2|NA|NA|TRBJ1-1
TGTGCCAGCAGCTTCGGCAGAGTGAACACTGAAGCTTTCTTT
CASSFGRVNTEAFF
>TRBV7-9|NA|NA|TRBJ1-1
TGTGCCAGCAGCTTAGGGCAGGGTCGAGAAGCTTTCTTT
CASSLGQGREAFF
>TRBV7-6|NA|NA|TRBJ2-3
TGTGCCAGCAGCCCAAGTAGGTGGCTTGCAGATACGCAGTATTTT
CASSPSRWLADTQYF
>TRBV5-1|NA|NA|TRBJ1-1
TGCGCCAGCAGCTCCGACAGTAACACTGAAGCTTTCTTT
CASSSDSNTEAFF
>TRBV19|NA|NA|TRBJ2-7
TGTGCCAGTAGTAATGGCAGGACCAGCTCCTACGAGCAGTACTTC
CASSNGRTSSYEQYF
>TRBV3-1/TRBV3-2|few|NA|TRBJ1-6
TGTGCCAGCAGTGATTTGCCGGGAGTCAATTCACCCCTCCACTTT
CASSDLPGVNSPLHF
>TRBV29-1|NA|NA|TRBJ1-5
TGCAGCGTTGCTCAGACAGGATACAATCAGCCCCAGCATTTT
CSVAQTGYNQPQHF
>TRBV27|NA|NA|TRBJ2-3
TGTGCCAGCAGTACCCGACGGGAGTCAGATACGCAGTATTTT
CASSTRRESDTQYF
>TRBV7-2|once|NA|TRBJ2-3
TGTGCCAGCAGCTTAGGCGAGTGGACCGCAGGTACGCAGTATTTT
CASSLGEWTAGTQYF